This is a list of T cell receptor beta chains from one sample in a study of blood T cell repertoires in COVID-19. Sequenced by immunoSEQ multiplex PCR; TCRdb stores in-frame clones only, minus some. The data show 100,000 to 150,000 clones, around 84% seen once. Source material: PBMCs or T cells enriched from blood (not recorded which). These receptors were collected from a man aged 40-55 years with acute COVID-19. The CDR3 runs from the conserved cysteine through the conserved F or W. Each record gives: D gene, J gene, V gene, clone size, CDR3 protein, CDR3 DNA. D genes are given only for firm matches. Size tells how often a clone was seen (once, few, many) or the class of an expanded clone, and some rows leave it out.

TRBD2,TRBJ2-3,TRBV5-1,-,CASRTSGSTDTQYF,TGCGCCAGTCGGACTAGCGGGAGCACAGATACGCAGTATTTT
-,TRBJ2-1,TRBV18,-,CASSPGGGNEQFF,TGTGCCAGCTCACCCGGCGGAGGGAATGAGCAGTTCTTC
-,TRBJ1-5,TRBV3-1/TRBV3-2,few,CASSPDLNQPQHF,TGTGCCAGCAGCCCGGACTTGAATCAGCCCCAGCATTTT
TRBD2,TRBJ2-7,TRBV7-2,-,CASSLGPGAGEQYF,TGTGCCAGCAGCTTAGGGCCGGGAGCGGGGGAGCAGTACTTC
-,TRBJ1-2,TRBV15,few,CATSRRKLNYGYTF,TGTGCCACCAGCCGGCGGAAACTTAACTATGGCTACACCTTC
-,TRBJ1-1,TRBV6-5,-,CASILTRNTEAFF,TGTGCCAGCATCCTAACCCGGAACACTGAAGCTTTCTTT
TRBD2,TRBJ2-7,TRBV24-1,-,CATTSRPSGRVYEQYF,TGTGCCACCACCAGCCGGCCTAGCGGGAGGGTCTACGAGCAGTACTTC
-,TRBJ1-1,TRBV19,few,CASSRRGTEAFF,TGTGCCAGTTCCCGGCGGGGCACTGAAGCTTTCTTT
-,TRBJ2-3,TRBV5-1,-,CASSLAGTSQNTQYF,TGCGCCAGCAGCCTGGCCGGGACAAGTCAAAATACGCAGTATTTT
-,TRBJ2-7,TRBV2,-,CASSDRGATYEQYF,TGTGCCAGCAGTGACAGGGGGGCAACCTACGAGCAGTACTTC
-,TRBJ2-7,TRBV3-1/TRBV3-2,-,CASSPRTGISYEQYF,TGTGCCAGCAGCCCCCGCACAGGGATCTCCTACGAGCAGTACTTC
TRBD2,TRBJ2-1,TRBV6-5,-,CASRTQGGGFNEQFF,TGTGCCAGCAGAACCCAAGGCGGGGGGTTCAATGAGCAGTTCTTC
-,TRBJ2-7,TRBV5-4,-,CASSFNFRQAPHEQYF,TGTGCCAGCAGCTTTAATTTCCGACAGGCCCCACACGAGCAGTACTTC
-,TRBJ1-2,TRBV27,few,CASSYTGNYGYTF,TGTGCCAGCAGTTATACAGGGAACTATGGCTACACCTTC
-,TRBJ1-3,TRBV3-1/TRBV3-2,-,CASSRPTGSGNTIYF,TGTGCCAGCAGCCGTCCCACAGGCTCTGGAAACACCATATATTTT
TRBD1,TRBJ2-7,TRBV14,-,CASSQETGQGFYEQYF,TGTGCCAGCAGCCAAGAGACGGGACAGGGGTTTTACGAGCAGTACTTC
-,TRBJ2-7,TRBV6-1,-,CASSEALGPPYEQYF,TGTGCCAGCAGTGAAGCGCTGGGGCCCCCCTACGAGCAGTACTTC
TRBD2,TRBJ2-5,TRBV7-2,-,CASSLSSGTETQYF,TGTGCCAGCAGCTTATCTAGCGGGACAGAGACCCAGTACTTC
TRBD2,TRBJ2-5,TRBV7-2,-,CASSPPPAGVETQYF,TGTGCCAGCAGCCCACCTCCGGCGGGGGTAGAGACCCAGTACTTC
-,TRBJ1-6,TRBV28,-,CALAQGSSYNSPLHF,TGTGCCCTCGCGCAGGGGAGCTCCTATAATTCACCCCTCCACTTT
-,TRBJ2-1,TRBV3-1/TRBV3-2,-,CASSQAGNEQFF,TGTGCCAGCAGCCAAGCGGGCAATGAGCAGTTCTTC
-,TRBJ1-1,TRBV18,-,CASSPPLTENTEAFF,TGTGCCAGCTCACCACCCCTGACAGAGAACACTGAAGCTTTCTTT
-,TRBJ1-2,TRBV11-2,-,CASSLARTDLGYTF,TGTGCCAGCAGCTTAGCCAGGACAGACCTTGGCTACACCTTC
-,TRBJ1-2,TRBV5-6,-,CASSPAGLNYGYTF,TGTGCCAGCAGCCCTGCAGGGCTAAACTATGGCTACACCTTC
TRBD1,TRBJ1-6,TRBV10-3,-,CAISREDRVASPLHF,TGTGCCATCAGTCGAGAGGACAGGGTAGCTTCACCCCTCCACTTT
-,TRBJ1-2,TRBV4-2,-,CASSQELKTDYGYTF,TGTGCCAGCAGCCAAGAGTTAAAGACAGACTATGGCTACACCTTC
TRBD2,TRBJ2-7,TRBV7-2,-,CASSLGGLAAYEQYF,TGTGCCAGCAGCTTAGGGGGACTAGCGGCCTACGAGCAGTACTTC
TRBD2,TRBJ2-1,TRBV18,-,CASSPGTSGDVFEQFF,TGTGCCAGCTCACCGGGGACTAGCGGGGATGTTTTCGAGCAGTTCTTC
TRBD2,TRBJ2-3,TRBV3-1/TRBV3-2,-,CASSSEREGRDTQYF,TGTGCCAGCAGCTCCGAGCGGGAGGGACGAGATACGCAGTATTTT
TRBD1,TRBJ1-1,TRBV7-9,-,CASSYPGGRYTEAFF,TGTGCCAGCAGCTACCCAGGGGGACGGTACACTGAAGCTTTCTTT
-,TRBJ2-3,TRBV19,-,CASSLGGTETQYF,TGTGCCAGTAGTCTTGGGGGGACCGAGACGCAGTATTTT
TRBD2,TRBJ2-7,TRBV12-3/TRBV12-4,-,CASSLAGGPSQYF,TGTGCCAGCAGTCTAGCGGGGGGGCCGAGTCAGTACTTC
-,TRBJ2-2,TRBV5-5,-,CASSLFARELFF,TGTGCCAGCAGCTTGTTTGCGAGGGAGCTGTTTTTT
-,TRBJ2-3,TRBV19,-,CASTETTFSTDTQYF,TGTGCCAGTACCGAAACTACATTTAGCACAGATACGCAGTATTTT
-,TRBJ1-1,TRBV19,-,CASSSTGGTEAFF,TGTGCCAGTAGTTCTACGGGGGGCACTGAAGCTTTCTTT
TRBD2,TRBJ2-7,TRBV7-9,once,CASSFFVGGIYEQYF,TGTGCCAGCAGCTTCTTTGTGGGGGGGATCTACGAGCAGTACTTC
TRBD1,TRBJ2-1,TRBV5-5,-,CASNTITGERYNEQFF,TGTGCCAGCAACACGATAACAGGGGAGAGATACAATGAGCAGTTCTTC
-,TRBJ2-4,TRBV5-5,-,CASSLATGVAKNIQYF,TGTGCCAGCAGCTTGGCGACAGGCGTAGCCAAAAACATTCAGTACTTC
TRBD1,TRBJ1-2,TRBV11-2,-,CASSYTGTEYGYTF,TGTGCCAGCAGCTATACCGGGACAGAGTATGGCTACACCTTC
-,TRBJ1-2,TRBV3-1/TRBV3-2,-,CASSQDPNWQQGGENYGYTF,TGTGCCAGCAGCCAAGACCCTAATTGGCAGCAAGGAGGGGAGAACTATGGCTACACCTTC
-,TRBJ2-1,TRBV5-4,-,CASSSGGSSYNEQFF,TGTGCCAGCAGCTCCGGGGGTAGCTCCTACAATGAGCAGTTCTTC
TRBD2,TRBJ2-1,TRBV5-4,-,CASRISLAGGYNEQFF,TGTGCCAGCAGGATTTCCCTAGCGGGAGGTTACAATGAGCAGTTCTTC
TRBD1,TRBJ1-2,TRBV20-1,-,CSATRGFGYTF,TGCAGTGCTACCAGGGGGTTTGGCTACACCTTC
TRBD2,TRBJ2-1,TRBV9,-,CASSVRGLAGGNEQFF,TGTGCCAGCAGCGTTAGGGGACTAGCGGGGGGGAATGAGCAGTTCTTC
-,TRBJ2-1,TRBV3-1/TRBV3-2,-,CASSQEVGGSYNEQFF,TGTGCCAGCAGCCAAGAAGTCGGGGGCTCCTACAATGAGCAGTTCTTC
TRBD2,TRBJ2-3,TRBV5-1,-,CASSSRLAAGGQDTQYF,TGCGCCAGCAGCTCCCGTCTCGCAGCGGGGGGGCAAGATACGCAGTATTTT
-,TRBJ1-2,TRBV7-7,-,CASSFLQANYGYTF,TGTGCTAGCAGCTTTTTACAAGCTAACTATGGCTACACCTTC
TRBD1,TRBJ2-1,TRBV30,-,CAWGLGQAAEQFF,TGTGCCTGGGGACTGGGACAGGCAGCTGAGCAGTTCTTC
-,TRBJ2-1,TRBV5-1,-,CASSLPQGTPNEQFF,TGCGCCAGCAGCCTCCCACAGGGAACCCCCAATGAGCAGTTCTTC
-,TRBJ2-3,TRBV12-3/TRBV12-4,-,CASSWGLGDTQYF,TGTGCCAGCAGTTGGGGGCTAGGGGATACGCAGTATTTT
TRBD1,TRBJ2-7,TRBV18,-,CASSPPGTGGDEQYF,TGTGCCAGCTCGCCCCCCGGGACAGGGGGAGACGAGCAGTACTTC
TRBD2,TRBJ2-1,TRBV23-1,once,CASSQSADVAGGSSYNEQFF,TGCGCCAGCAGTCAATCTGCCGATGTAGCGGGAGGGAGCTCCTACAATGAGCAGTTCTTC
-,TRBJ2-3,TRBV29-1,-,CSVEDLETQYF,TGCAGCGTTGAAGACCTAGAGACGCAGTATTTT